The 25 T cell receptor beta chains in this list originate from one sample, sequenced in a study of cytomegalovirus exposure and HLA in healthy donors listed by TCRdb under 2017. The library was obtained by the immunoSEQ multiplex PCR assay. A mixture of 60 forward primers for TCR Vbeta segments and 13 reverse primers for TCR Jbeta segments was used in the multiplex PCR. TCRdb took this table from immuneACCESS and kept in-frame rearrangements with V and J called. Such tables lack part of the clones; where checked against another copy, unresolved V genes explain under half of the gap, and the rest is unexplained. For this sample there are around 180,000 clones; roughly 70% appear just once. The top ten clonotypes cover 1.5% of the sample. Sequencing input: PBMCs. These receptors were taken from a girl aged 5 to 17 in good health and CMV-seronegative.

The chain uses TRBV30 and TRBJ1-1, with unresolved D. Trimming stripped 0 bases from V and 6 bases from J, with 14 bases between. Germline lookup yields CDR1 GTSNPN and CDR2 SVGIG (reference sequence). This CDR3 spans 14 amino acids. CDR3 nucleotides: TGTGCCTGGAGTGTAAGTTCGAGTGCGGCTGAAGCTTTCTTT. Amino acids: CAWSVSSSAAEAFF.

This rearrangement joins TRBV6-1 to TRBJ1-5, with D uncertain. Trimming pared 3 bases from V and 16 bases from J, leaving 16 bases between. This CDR3 has 12 residues. CDR1 and CDR2 from the germline V gene are MNHNS and SASEGT. The CDR3 region is CASSDYRAELHF. As DNA, the CDR3 is TGTGCCAGCAGTGACTACAGAGCAGAGCTCCATTTT.

This chain joins TRBV2 and TRBJ2-7; D uncertain. The V end was cut by 7 bases, the J end by 3 bases, with 10 bases between. This CDR3 is built from 12 residues. Germline V gives CDR1 SNHLY, CDR2 FYNNEI. CDR3 region: CASKTRFYEQYF. CDR3 coding DNA: TGTGCCAGCAAGACTCGTTTCTACGAGCAGTACTTC. Complete variable domain (other parts from reference TRBV2 and TRBJ2-7): EPEVTQTPSHQVTQMGQEVILRCVPISNHLYFYWYRQILGQKVEFLVSFYNNEISEKSEIFDDQFSVERPDGSNFTLKIRSTKLEDSAMYFCASKTRFYEQYFGPGTRLTVT.

J is TRBJ1-1 and V is TRBV19; D call uncertain. Germline CDR1 is LNHDA and CDR2 is SQIVND (reference sequence). The CDR3 runs to 10 residues. V was cut by 5 bases and J by 14 bases, with 12 bases left in between. The CDR3 is CASSAGEQFF. CDR3 coding DNA: TGTGCCAGTAGTGCCGGGGAGCAGTTCTTT.

The genes are TRBV10-3 and TRBJ2-5; 9 positions agree with TRBD1. CDR1 and CDR2 from the germline V gene are ENHRY and SYGVKD. The CDR3 extends over 13 amino acids. Trimming at V came to 2 bases and at J to 5 bases, leaving 0 bases not matched to a gene. CDR3 residues: CAISEDRGETQYF. CDR3 coding DNA: TGTGCCATCAGTGAGGACAGGGGGGAGACCCAGTACTTC.

The V call is TRBV30, the J call TRBJ1-2; tentatively, D is TRBD1 (6 bases). V dropped 2 bases and J dropped 7 bases, with 17 bases sitting between them. The germline V gene encodes CDR1 GTSNPN and CDR2 SVGIG (reference sequence). The CDR3 consists of 14 residues. CDR3 in amino acids: CAWSYRQASGGYTF. CDR3 bases: TGTGCCTGGAGTTATAGACAGGCCTCGGGTGGCTACACCTTC.

This sequence joins TRBV29-1 and TRBJ1-5; 9 bases map to TRBD1. Germline assignment: CDR1 SQVTM and CDR2 ANQGSEA. V lost 6 bases and J lost 0; bases outside the gene matches: 3. The CDR3 totals 14 residues. The CDR3 DNA reads as TGCAGCGTATGGGACAGGGATAGCAATCAGCCCCAGCATTTT. It is translated as CSVWDRDSNQPQHF.

The chain couples TRBV7-9 to TRBJ1-4; D uncertain. The CDR3 covers 13 residues. Germline CDR1 SEHNR, CDR2 FQNEAQ (reference sequence). Between the trimmed V and J ends, which lost 5 bases and 7 bases, there was a span of 11 bases. The CDR3 is CASSHPRGEKLFF. CDR3 nucleotides: TGTGCCAGCAGCCACCCACGGGGTGAAAAACTGTTTTTT.

The V gene is TRBV6-4, the J gene TRBJ2-3; TRBD1 is a possible D gene (7 bases). Trimming removed 3 bases at V and 0 bases at J, with 13 bases between. The germline CDR1 and CDR2 sequences are MRHNA and SNTAGT. The CDR3 has 16 amino acids. The CDR3: CASSETPGGSTDTQYF. The DNA of the CDR3 is TGTGCCAGCAGTGAAACCCCAGGGGGGAGCACAGATACGCAGTATTTT.

CDR3 in DNA: TGTGCCAGCAGCTCTATTAGACGGACAGGGAGGGGGTATGGCTACACCTTC. Amino acids: CASSSIRRTGRGYGYTF. The chain uses TRBV11-2 and TRBJ1-2, with TRBD1 identical over 8 bases. The CDR3 runs to 17 residues. The germline CDR1 and CDR2 sequences are SGHAT and FQNNGV. V lost 4 bases and J lost 5; bases outside the gene matches: 15.

The genes are TRBV18 and TRBJ1-1; 8 bases fit TRBD1. The J segment lost 0 bases and the V segment lost 3 bases, leaving 6 bases of the junction unmatched. The CDR3 covers 16 residues. The germline gives CDR1 KGHSH, CDR2 LQKENI. The CDR3 DNA reads as TGTGCCAGCTCACCGGGGCAGGGGGCGATGAACACTGAAGCTTTCTTT. Amino acids: CASSPGQGAMNTEAFF.

The CDR3 nucleotides read TGTGCCAGCAGTCGAGGACTAGCGGGGGGGCAAGAGACCCAGTACTTC. Amino acids: CASSRGLAGGQETQYF. The V call is TRBV2, the J call TRBJ2-5; TRBD2 aligns across 15 bases. The CDR3 covers 16 residues. CDR1 and CDR2 (germline): SNHLY, FYNNEI. Trimming removed 5 bases from V and 2 bases from J; junction bases left unmatched: 3.

The sample holds a few counts of this clone. The genes are TRBV5-1 and TRBJ1-6; 9 bases line up with TRBD1. This CDR3 region has 15 residues. V dropped 2 bases and J dropped 9; count of bases not matched to a gene: 6. Germline V gene data show CDR1 as SGHRS and CDR2 as YFSETQ. The CDR3 loop is CASSFGQGLGSPLHF. The CDR3, as DNA: TGCGCCAGCAGCTTTGGACAGGGGTTGGGTTCACCCCTCCACTTT.

J is TRBJ1-2 and V is TRBV19; 8 bases align to TRBD1. V shed 0 bases, J shed 5 bases, and the junction held 8 bases outside the gene matches. From germline, CDR1 is LNHDA and CDR2 SQIVND (reference sequence). The CDR3 length is 16 residues. CDR3 in DNA: TGTGCCAGTAGTATAGATCGGACAGGGTGGGAGTATGGCTACACCTTC. Amino acids: CASSIDRTGWEYGYTF.

V gene TRBV5-1 combines with J gene TRBJ1-2; 7 bases line up with TRBD1. This CDR3 has 14 residues. CDR1 is SGHRS, CDR2 YFSETQ, per germline. With V trimmed by 4 bases and J by 2 bases, 5 bases remained unmatched. The CDR3 loop reads CASSVGQTNYGYTF. DNA for the CDR3: TGCGCCAGCAGCGTGGGACAGACAAACTATGGCTACACCTTC.

This clone was found once. The sample contains more than one DNA sequence encoding this CDR3. This chain connects TRBV18 to TRBJ1-2; D uncertain. CDR1 KGHSH and CDR2 LQKENI come from the germline V gene. The length of the CDR3 is 11 residues. V dropped 2 bases and J dropped 7 bases, with 5 bases sitting between them. The CDR3 spells CASSPGSGYTF. The CDR3 DNA follows: TGTGCCAGCTCACCAGGCTCTGGCTACACCTTC.

The chain recombines TRBV5-1 with TRBJ1-1, with D possibly being TRBD1 (5 bases). CDR1 is SGHRS, CDR2 YFSETQ, per germline. Trimming removed 0 bases at V and 5 bases at J, with 11 bases between. This CDR3 contains 14 residues. CDR3 nucleotide sequence: TGCGCCAGCAGCTTGGAGGCAGGGCGGACTGAAGCTTTCTTT. This codes for CASSLEAGRTEAFF. Together with reference TRBV5-1 and TRBJ1-1, the CDR3 gives the full variable domain: KAGVTQTPRYLIKTRGQQVTLSCSPISGHRSVSWYQQTPGQGLQFLFEYFSETQRNKGNFPGRFSGRQFSNSRSEMNVSTLELGDSALYLCASSLEAGRTEAFFGQGTRLTVV.

The chain is built from TRBV6-5 and TRBJ1-2, with D hard to call. V was shortened by 2 bases and J by 4 bases, with 11 bases between the two germline ends. There are 14 residues in the CDR3. Germline CDR1 reads MNHEY; CDR2 reads SVGAGI. The CDR3 loop reads CASSYRETLYGYTF. CDR3 DNA: TGTGCCAGCAGTTACCGGGAAACACTCTATGGCTACACCTTC.

The V gene is TRBV19, the J gene TRBJ1-1; 10 bases are shared with TRBD1. The CDR3 covers 14 residues. Trimming removed 5 bases from V and 5 bases from J; junction bases left unmatched: 5. Germline values: CDR1 LNHDA, CDR2 SQIVND (reference sequence). As DNA, the CDR3 is TGTGCCAGTAGTCGGGGGACAGGGGTTACTGAAGCTTTCTTT. Its translation is CASSRGTGVTEAFF.

The chain has TRBV6-1 and TRBJ1-2, with 8 bases lining up with TRBD1. The V segment lost 7 bases and the J segment 7 bases; nucleotides outside the gene matches: 8. Germline CDR1 is MNHNS and CDR2 is SASEGT. This CDR3 region has 13 residues. CDR3 bases: TGTGCCAGCACACTCTCGACAGGGGCTGGCTACACCTTC. It yields the protein CASTLSTGAGYTF.

This clone was seen a single time. The CDR3 reads CASSIDRLVGYTF. CDR3 coding DNA: TGTGCCAGTAGTATAGATCGATTAGTTGGCTACACCTTC. V is TRBV19 and J is TRBJ1-2; D unclear. Trimming pared 0 bases from V and 7 bases from J, leaving 9 bases between. CDR3 length: 13 residues. CDR1 and CDR2 (germline): LNHDA, SQIVND (reference sequence).

V and J are TRBV6-1 and TRBJ2-3; 10 bases are a match to TRBD2. Germline CDR1 and CDR2: MNHNS and SASEGT. V was clipped by 4 bases and J by 4 bases; unmatched bases: 8. The CDR3 covers 16 residues. CDR3 sequence: CASSGSSGGGADTQYF. Written as DNA, the CDR3 is TGTGCCAGCAGTGGCTCTAGCGGGGGTGGAGCAGATACGCAGTATTTT.

The V call is TRBV5-1, the J call TRBJ2-3, with D perhaps TRBD1 (6 bases). The germline CDR1 and CDR2 sequences are SGHRS and YFSETQ. The CDR3 covers 15 residues. V gave up 2 bases and J gave up 1 base, with 11 bases separating them. The chain's CDR3 is CASSLVTGGTDTQYF. For the CDR3, the DNA is TGCGCCAGCAGCTTAGTGACAGGCGGCACAGATACGCAGTATTTT.

This rearrangement joins TRBV9 to TRBJ2-2, with D tentatively TRBD1 (6 bases). Germline V lookup: CDR1 SGDLS, CDR2 YYNGEE. V shed 4 bases and J shed 4 bases, with 14 bases lying between them. CDR3 length: 15 residues. CDR3 in amino acids: CASSTQGRGTGELFF. Written as DNA, the CDR3 is TGTGCCAGCAGCACACAGGGCCGGGGCACCGGGGAGCTGTTTTTT.

V usage is TRBV6-5 and J usage is TRBJ1-2; D unclear. The CDR3 runs to 14 residues. The V and J ends lost 5 bases and 8 bases respectively, with 18 bases between them. CDR1 MNHEY and CDR2 SVGAGI come from the germline V gene. CDR3 sequence (DNA): TGTGCCAGCAGTGCCGACCTAGGAGGGTTCGGCTACACCTTC. Its translation: CASSADLGGFGYTF.